This T cell receptor (beta chain) was found in a study of B cell selection in AIRE deficiency. Study results and caveats: Patient Tconv cells held around a third of Treg sequences shared by healthy donors. Shared Treg sequences had shorter CDR3s, biased toward rearrangements with few non-templated insertions. Healthy donors alone shared about 32% of 3,500 to 4,500 Treg sequences; patients alone approximately 9.3%.

This CDR3 comprises 13 residues. V was clipped by 3 bases and J by 5 bases, with 10 bases between them. Germline CDR1 reads MDHEN; CDR2 reads SYDVKM. As handled by the study authors: Pooled Tregs gave about 5.65x10^4 patient and 9.56x10^4 donor TCRbeta sequences. Repertoires were generated with immunoSEQ multiplex PCR, while TCRdb's copy carries only in-frame clones and drops some. V and J calls and clone size come straight from that table; D and trimming were deduced from the DNA. The sample shows more than 4,500 clones, around 87% of them seen only once. Regulatory T cells were sorted as CD4+CD25hiCD127low/negative. As for this clone: Its cognate antigen is unknown.

The sequenced sample was Tregs sorted from PBMCs. This clonotype originated in a human donor with AIRE deficiency. V is TRBV28 and J is TRBJ1-2; tentatively, D is TRBD1 (5 bases). The CDR3 bases are TGTGCCAGCAGTTTGGGGGGTGATTATGGCTACACCTTC. It specifies CASSLGGDYGYTF.